This T cell receptor beta chain appears in the sequencing data of a study of metastatic and nonmetastatic thyroid tumors. Overall study: Peripheral blood and tumor or nodule samples from malignant and benign thyroid patients were compared.

Study-wide results and limits: When malignant thyroid tumors were compared with benign nodules, TCR beta diversity was reportedly significantly higher in the malignant tumors. This held in both blood and tumor samples.

CDR1 MDHEN and CDR2 SYDVKM come from the germline V gene. Trimming took off 9 bases at V and 3 bases at J, with 15 bases between the two ends. The CDR3 runs 14 residues. About this clone: What it binds is not known.

TCRdb re-analyzed the PCR reads through MiXCR. The repertoire holds about 16,000 clones, with around 25% as singletons. No treatment had been given to any patient before thyroid surgery. This clonotype was sampled from a female donor with papillary thyroid cancer or a benign thyroid nodule (not recorded which). Some clones in this sample may be carry-over from other donors' samples. What was sequenced was adjacent normal tissue. V and J are TRBV28 and TRBJ2-1; D is perhaps TRBD1 (6 bases). In DNA form, the CDR3 reads TGTGCCAGTGGTACAGGGTGTTACTACAATGAGCAGTTCTTC. Translation: CASGTGCYYNEQFF. Using reference TRBV28 and TRBJ2-1 for the parts outside the CDR3, the full variable domain is DVKVTQSSRYLVKRTGEKVFLECVQDMDHENMFWYRQDPGLGLRLIYFSYDVKMKEKGDIPEGYSVSREKKERFSLILESASTNQTSMYLCASGTGCYYNEQFFGPGTRLTVL.